This entry describes one T cell receptor (beta chain). Its antigen is not identified. The source of the sample is a study of cytomegalovirus exposure and HLA in healthy donors. This PCR relied on a set of 60 Vbeta primers and 13 Jbeta primers. Assay used: immunoSEQ multiplex PCR; TCRdb lists only in-frame clones, some missing. This sample has 110,000 or so clones; around 63% occur once, and the top ten carry around 3.5%. The study, taken as a whole, reports: Indistinguishability led to the exclusion of some V segments, TRBV6-2 and TRBV6-3 included. Later analysis identified several of the most significant clusters that appeared linked to common viral pathogens.

V was clipped by 3 bases and J by 3 bases, with 15 bases between them. The germline V gene encodes CDR1 SGHTS and CDR2 YDEGEE. This CDR3 has 15 amino acids. These donors, healthy bone marrow donors, were studied. The J gene is TRBJ1-1, the V gene TRBV5-8; no firm D call. Sequencing was performed on PBMCs. The receptor comes from a young man in good health and CMV-seronegative. In DNA, the CDR3 is TGTGCCAGCAGCTCGCTATGGACTGGGGACACTGAAGCTTTCTTT. Amino acids: CASSSLWTGDTEAFF. Looking up the rest from reference TRBV5-8 and TRBJ1-1 gives the full variable domain: EAGVTQSPTHLIKTRGQQATLRCSPISGHTSVYWYQQALGLGLQFLLWYDEGEERNRGNFPPRFSGRQFPNYSSELNVNALELEDSALYLCASSSLWTGDTEAFFGQGTRLTVV.